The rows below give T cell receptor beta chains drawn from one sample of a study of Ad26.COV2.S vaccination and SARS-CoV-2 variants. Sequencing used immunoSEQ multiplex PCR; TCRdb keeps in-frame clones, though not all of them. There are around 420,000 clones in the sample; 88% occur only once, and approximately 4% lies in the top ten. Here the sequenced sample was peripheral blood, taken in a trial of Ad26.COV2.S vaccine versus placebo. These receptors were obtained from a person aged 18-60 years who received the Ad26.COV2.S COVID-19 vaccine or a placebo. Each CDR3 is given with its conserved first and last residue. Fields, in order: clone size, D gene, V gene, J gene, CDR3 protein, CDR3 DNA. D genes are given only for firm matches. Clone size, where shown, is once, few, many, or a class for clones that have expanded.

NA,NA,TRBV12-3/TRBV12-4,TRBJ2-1,CASSLGINEQFF,TGTGCCAGCAGTTTGGGGATCAATGAGCAGTTCTTC
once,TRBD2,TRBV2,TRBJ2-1,CASRGGTNEQFF,TGTGCCAGCCGGGGGGGTACAAATGAGCAGTTCTTC
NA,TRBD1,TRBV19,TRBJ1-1,CASSMEQGTPEAFF,TGTGCCAGTAGTATGGAACAGGGGACACCTGAAGCTTTCTTT
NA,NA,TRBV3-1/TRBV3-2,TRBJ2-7,CASSNVSSYEQYF,TGTGCCAGCAGCAATGTAAGCTCCTACGAGCAGTACTTC
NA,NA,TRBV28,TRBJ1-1,CASKDPMNTEAFF,TGTGCCAGCAAGGACCCAATGAACACTGAAGCTTTCTTT
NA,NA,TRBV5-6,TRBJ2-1,CASSFTDAVGQFF,TGTGCCAGCAGCTTTACAGACGCCGTCGGGCAGTTCTTC
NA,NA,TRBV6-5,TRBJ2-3,CASSYFGGTDTQYF,TGTGCCAGCAGTTACTTCGGGGGAACAGATACGCAGTATTTT
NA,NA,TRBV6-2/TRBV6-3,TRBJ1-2,CASSYSIQGTNGYTF,TGTGCCAGCAGTTACTCGATTCAGGGTACGAATGGCTACACCTTC
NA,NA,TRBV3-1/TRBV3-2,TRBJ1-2,CASSQDRRGGYTF,TGTGCCAGCAGCCAAGATCGGCGGGGAGGCTACACCTTC
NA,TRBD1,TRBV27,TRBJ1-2,CASSLFWDRDDGYTF,TGTGCCAGCAGTTTATTTTGGGACAGGGACGATGGCTACACCTTC
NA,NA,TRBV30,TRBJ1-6,CAWTGLGNSPLHF,TGTGCCTGGACCGGGTTAGGGAATTCACCCCTCCACTTT
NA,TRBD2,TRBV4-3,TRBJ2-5,CASSQDLVAGVQETQYF,TGCGCCAGCAGCCAAGATTTGGTAGCGGGAGTCCAAGAGACCCAGTACTTC
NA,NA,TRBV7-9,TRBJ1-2,CASSLEVGGIEGYTF,TGTGCCAGCAGCTTAGAGGTTGGAGGGATAGAGGGCTACACCTTC
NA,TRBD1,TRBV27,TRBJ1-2,CASSNRQLGQGIDYGYTF,TGTGCCAGCAGCAATCGCCAACTGGGACAGGGGATTGACTATGGCTACACCTTC
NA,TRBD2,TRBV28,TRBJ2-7,CASSFGRAYEQYF,TGTGCCAGCAGTTTTGGGAGGGCCTACGAGCAGTACTTC
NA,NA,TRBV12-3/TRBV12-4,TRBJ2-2,CATDGANTGELFF,TGTGCCACCGACGGGGCGAACACCGGGGAGCTGTTTTTT
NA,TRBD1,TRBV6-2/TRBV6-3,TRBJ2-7,CASSYRFRDRGTYEQYF,TGTGCCAGCAGTTACCGGTTCCGGGACAGGGGGACCTACGAGCAGTACTTC
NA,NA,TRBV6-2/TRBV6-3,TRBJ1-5,CASSPTGKGQPQHF,TGTGCCAGCAGCCCAACAGGGAAAGGTCAGCCCCAGCATTTT
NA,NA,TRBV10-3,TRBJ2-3,CAISESIGDADTQYF,TGTGCCATCAGTGAGTCAATCGGGGACGCAGATACGCAGTATTTT
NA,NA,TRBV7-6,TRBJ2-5,CASSLGHSAWETQYF,TGTGCCAGCAGCTTAGGCCACTCCGCATGGGAGACCCAGTACTTC
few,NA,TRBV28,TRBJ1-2,CASSPPGRASGYTF,TGTGCCAGCAGTCCGCCGGGGAGGGCGTCTGGCTACACCTTC
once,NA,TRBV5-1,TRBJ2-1,CASSPTGPYNEQFF,TGCGCCAGCAGCCCTACGGGACCCTACAATGAGCAGTTCTTC
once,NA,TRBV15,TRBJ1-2,CATSARTVNGYTF,TGTGCCACCAGCGCCCGGACAGTGAATGGCTACACCTTC
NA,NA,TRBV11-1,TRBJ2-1,CASSLDPNRYNEQFF,TGTGCCAGCAGCCTAGACCCGAACCGCTACAATGAGCAGTTCTTC
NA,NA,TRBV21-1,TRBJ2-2,CASSIGLPRTGELFF,TGTGCCAGCAGTATCGGTCTTCCCCGGACCGGGGAGCTGTTTTTT
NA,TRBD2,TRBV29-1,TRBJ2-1,CSVGETSGEQFF,TGCAGCGTTGGGGAGACTAGCGGGGAGCAGTTCTTC
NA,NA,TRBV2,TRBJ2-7,CASRDWKLSEQYF,TGTGCCAGCAGGGACTGGAAACTCTCAGAGCAGTACTTC
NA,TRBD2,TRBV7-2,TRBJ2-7,CASSLGTSGGAGYEQYF,TGTGCCAGCAGCTTAGGGACTAGCGGGGGGGCCGGGTACGAGCAGTACTTC
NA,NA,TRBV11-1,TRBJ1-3,CASSLDIGSGNTIYF,TGTGCCAGCAGCTTAGACATCGGCTCTGGAAACACCATATATTTT
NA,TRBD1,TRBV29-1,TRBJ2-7,CSVVGQAYEQYF,TGCAGCGTCGTTGGACAGGCGTACGAGCAGTACTTC
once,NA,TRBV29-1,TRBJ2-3,CSVEFSWTDTQYF,TGCAGCGTTGAATTTTCGTGGACAGATACGCAGTATTTT
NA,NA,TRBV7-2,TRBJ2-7,CASSYYRETNEQYF,TGTGCCAGCAGCTATTACAGGGAAACAAACGAGCAGTACTTC
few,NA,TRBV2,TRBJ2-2,CASTGRADTGELFF,TGTGCCAGCACCGGACGGGCCGACACCGGGGAGCTGTTTTTT
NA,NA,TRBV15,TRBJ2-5,CATSRDLLAEETQYF,TGTGCCACCAGCAGAGATTTACTAGCCGAAGAGACCCAGTACTTC
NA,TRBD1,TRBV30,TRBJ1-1,CAWRRGRDTEAFF,TGTGCCTGGAGAAGGGGGCGCGACACTGAAGCTTTCTTT
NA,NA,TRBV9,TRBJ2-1,CASSGTVNSYNEQFF,TGTGCCAGCAGCGGGACAGTCAACTCCTACAATGAGCAGTTCTTC
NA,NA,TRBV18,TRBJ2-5,CASSPEPGAWETQYF,TGTGCCAGCTCACCCGAACCGGGGGCGTGGGAGACCCAGTACTTC
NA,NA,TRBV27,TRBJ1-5,CASRGGVEWDQPQHF,TGTGCCAGCAGGGGGGGGGTTGAATGGGATCAGCCCCAGCATTTT
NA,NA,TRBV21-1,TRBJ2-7,CASSKAGVDQYF,TGTGCCAGCAGCAAAGCTGGAGTAGACCAGTACTTC
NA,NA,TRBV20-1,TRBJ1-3,CSARIGNTIYF,TGCAGTGCTAGGATTGGAAACACCATATATTTT
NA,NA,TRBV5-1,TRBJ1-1,CASSFGDMNTEAFF,TGCGCCAGCAGCTTTGGGGACATGAACACTGAAGCTTTCTTT
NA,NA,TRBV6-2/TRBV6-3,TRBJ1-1,CASSFLGTEAFF,TGTGCCAGCAGCTTCTTGGGGACTGAAGCTTTCTTT
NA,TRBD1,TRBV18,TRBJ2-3,CASSQGQGATDTQYF,TGTGCCAGCTCACAAGGACAGGGGGCAACAGATACGCAGTATTTT
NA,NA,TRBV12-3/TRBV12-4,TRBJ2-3,CASSLLDTQYF,TGTGCCAGCAGTTTGTTGGATACGCAGTATTTT
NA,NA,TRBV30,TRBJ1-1,CAWIWFRQLNTEAFF,TGTGCCTGGATTTGGTTTCGGCAGCTGAACACTGAAGCTTTCTTT
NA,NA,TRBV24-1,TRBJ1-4,CATSLAATRTATNEKLFF,TGTGCCACCAGTCTCGCGGCTACCCGGACGGCAACTAATGAAAAACTGTTTTTT
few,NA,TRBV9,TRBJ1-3,CASSVGRVTSGNTIYF,TGTGCCAGCAGCGTTGGCAGGGTGACCTCTGGAAACACCATATATTTT